A single sample gave rise to the 27 T cell receptor beta chains below, sequenced in a study of blood T cells in healthy people across ages (dated by TCRdb to the mid-2010s). Libraries were prepared through 5' RACE. TCRdb records Illumina HiSeq 2500 as the sequencer. A second about 7 to 11 cycle PCR used a sample-barcoded 5' primer and a J-beta primer mix. TCRdb handled the public reads itself, with Q25 trimming in fastp and clone calling in MiXCR, and kept productive beta chains. CDR3 protein sequences are deduplicated, and each keeps its most common genes and DNA. In all, the sample holds around 1,000,000 distinct CDR3 sequences, and 20% to 25% of those were seen once. The biggest ten clones account for approximately 0.75% of the sample. In addition, the sample was reused for a study of T cells of mothers and their children.

The source material was blood. These receptors were collected from a girl aged 2 to 10 in good health.

In this sample, this clonotype turned up a few times. V and J are TRBV6-5 and TRBJ1-4; 11 nucleotides match TRBD1. V was pared by 4 bases and J by 8 bases, with 0 bases of the junction left unmatched. CDR3 size: 13 residues. Germline lookup yields CDR1 MNHEY and CDR2 SVGAGI. CDR3 sequence reads: CASSWTGGEKLFF. The CDR3 DNA sequence: TGTGCCAGCAGTTGGACAGGGGGCGAAAAACTGTTTTTT.

This rearrangement joins TRBV20-1 to TRBJ2-5; D is unclear. Deletions cut 6 bases from V and 4 bases from J, with 12 bases between. CDR1 and CDR2 (germline): DFQATT, SNEGSKA (reference sequence). This CDR3 is built from 12 residues. CDR3 DNA sequence: TGCAGTGCGCCGTCCACGGGAGAGACCCAGTACTTC. This translates into CSAPSTGETQYF.

The sample holds a few counts of this clonotype. V gene TRBV20-1 combines with J gene TRBJ2-3, with 7 nucleotides matching TRBD2. The CDR3 is made up of 13 amino acids. The germline V gene encodes CDR1 DFQATT and CDR2 SNEGSKA (reference sequence). The trim removed 3 bases at V and 2 bases at J, leaving 2 bases unmatched. Here the CDR3 DNA reads TGCAGTGCTAGCGGGACTAACACAGATACGCAGTATTTT. This encodes CSASGTNTDTQYF.

This chain uses TRBV5-6 with TRBJ2-1, with 9 bases aligning to TRBD1. The CDR3 runs 17 residues. Germline values: CDR1 SGHDT, CDR2 YYEEEE. Unmatched junction bases numbered 14, after V lost 2 bases and J lost 8 bases. CDR3 DNA: TGTGCCAGCAGCTTTGTACCCCTGGGACAGGGTCTACATGAGCAGTTCTTC. This codes for CASSFVPLGQGLHEQFF.

This clonotype showed up just a few times. This chain joins TRBV3-1 and TRBJ2-4; no clear D. CDR1 and CDR2 (germline): LGHDT, YNNKEL (reference sequence). The CDR3 totals 12 residues. The germline V and J ends were trimmed by 6 bases and 9 bases, with 12 bases remaining between them. The CDR3 loop reads CASSETRGIQYF. The CDR3 DNA is TGTGCCAGCAGTGAGACCAGAGGCATTCAGTACTTC.

In its sample, this clonotype was seen a few times. The J gene is TRBJ2-3, the V gene TRBV7-9; 7 nucleotides match TRBD1. The CDR3 is made up of 14 amino acids. Trimming removed 5 bases from V and 6 bases from J; junction bases left unmatched: 8. Germline CDR1 is SEHNR and CDR2 is FQNEAQ (reference sequence). CDR3 sequence reads: CASSLGQVEDTQYF. Written as DNA, the CDR3 is TGTGCCAGCAGCCTCGGACAGGTTGAGGATACGCAGTATTTT.

Only a few counts were recorded for this clonotype. The gene calls are TRBV19 and TRBJ1-5, with D unresolved. V lost 6 bases and J 0 bases, leaving 18 bases between the germline ends. Germline loops: CDR1 LNHDA, CDR2 SQIVND (reference sequence). The CDR3 has 17 residues. CDR3 sequence: CASRGIYSIDSNQPQHF. The CDR3 DNA reads TGTGCCAGTAGGGGGATATACAGCATTGATAGCAATCAGCCCCAGCATTTT. The whole variable domain, filled in from reference TRBV19 and TRBJ1-5, reads DGGITQSPKYLFRKEGQNVTLSCEQNLNHDAMYWYRQDPGQGLRLIYYSQIVNDFQKGDIAEGYSVSREKKESFPLTVTSAQKNPTAFYLCASRGIYSIDSNQPQHFGDGTRLSIL.

In this sample, this clonotype turned up a few times. The chain couples TRBV7-2 to TRBJ2-2; TRBD2 agrees at 12 bases. Germline V gene sequence: CDR1 SGHTA, CDR2 FQGNSA. With 5 bases clipped from V and 6 bases from J, the junction kept 13 bases outside the gene matches. CDR3 length: 18 residues. The CDR3 spells CASSPNPRTSGDAGELFF. The CDR3 nucleotides read TGTGCCAGCAGCCCCAATCCTCGGACTAGCGGGGACGCCGGGGAGCTGTTTTTT.

This clonotype was seen more than once but under ten times. The genes are TRBV28 and TRBJ1-6; a possible D gene is TRBD1 (5 bases). This CDR3 comprises 15 residues. Trimming shortened V by 3 bases and J by 8 bases, and 14 bases separated the two germline ends. From germline, CDR1 is MDHEN and CDR2 SYDVKM. As DNA, the CDR3 is TGTGCCAGCAGTTTTGGGCCGCGGGGGTATTCACCCCTCCACTTT. Translated: CASSFGPRGYSPLHF. Looking up the rest from reference TRBV28 and TRBJ1-6 gives the full variable domain: DVKVTQSSRYLVKRTGEKVFLECVQDMDHENMFWYRQDPGLGLRLIYFSYDVKMKEKGDIPEGYSVSREKKERFSLILESASTNQTSMYLCASSFGPRGYSPLHFGNGTRLTVT.

V gene TRBV20-1 combines with J gene TRBJ2-7; D call uncertain. Germline lookup yields CDR1 DFQATT and CDR2 SNEGSKA (reference sequence). This CDR3 is built from 12 residues. V was clipped by 3 bases and J by 1 base, with 7 bases between them. CDR3 loop: CSASHGSYEQYF. The CDR3 DNA reads as TGCAGTGCTAGCCACGGATCCTACGAGCAGTACTTC.

The chain carries TRBV3-1 and TRBJ1-6; a weak D match, TRBD1 (5 bases). The CDR3 totals 12 residues. The V gene's germline CDR1 is LGHDT and CDR2 YNNKEL (reference sequence). The V end was cut by 8 bases, the J end by 9 bases, with 11 bases between. CDR3 in amino acids: CASGSGGSPLHF. DNA of the CDR3: TGTGCCAGCGGGTCCGGGGGTTCACCCCTCCACTTT. Full variable domain (missing parts from reference TRBV3-1 and TRBJ1-6): DTAVSQTPKYLVTQMGNDKSIKCEQNLGHDTMYWYKQDSKKFLKIMFSYNNKELIINETVPNRFSPKSPDKAHLNLHINSLELGDSAVYFCASGSGGSPLHFGNGTRLTVT.

The chain recombines TRBV10-3 with TRBJ1-6, with 7 bases lining up with TRBD1. V dropped 5 bases and J dropped 7; count of bases not matched to a gene: 5. The germline CDR1 and CDR2 sequences are ENHRY and SYGVKD. The CDR3 length is 14 residues. CDR3 nucleotide sequence: TGTGCCATCAGTCCGGGACAGTCAAATTCACCCCTCCACTTT. Translating gives CAISPGQSNSPLHF.

This clonotype was counted many times. The chain couples TRBV3-1 to TRBJ2-3; D unresolved. The germline gives CDR1 LGHDT, CDR2 YNNKEL (reference sequence). The CDR3 extends over 16 amino acids. The V gene lost 4 bases and the J gene lost 5 bases, with 19 bases spanning the gap. The CDR3 DNA reads TGTGCCAGCAGCCTAACCACCCCATCAGCCGGAGATACGCAGTATTTT. Amino acid sequence: CASSLTTPSAGDTQYF.

The CDR3 loop is CSAQTSGGYEQYF. Written as DNA, the CDR3 is TGCAGTGCTCAGACTAGCGGGGGATACGAGCAGTACTTC. The chain employs TRBV20-1 and TRBJ2-7; 12 nucleotides agree with TRBD2. J was trimmed by 4 bases and V by 5 bases; bases with no gene match: 3. The length of the CDR3 is 13 residues. Germline values: CDR1 DFQATT, CDR2 SNEGSKA (reference sequence).

The V gene is TRBV7-2, the J gene TRBJ2-7; no firm D call. CDR1 is SGHTA and CDR2 is FQGNSA in the germline V gene. The CDR3 is 13 amino acids. V dropped 6 bases and J dropped 0 bases, with 9 bases sitting between them. In DNA, the CDR3 is TGTGCCAGCAGAGACGCAGGCTCCTACGAGCAGTACTTC. Amino acid sequence: CASRDAGSYEQYF. The whole variable domain, remainder taken from reference TRBV7-2 and TRBJ2-7, is GAGVSQSPSNKVTEKGKDVELRCDPISGHTALYWYRQSLGQGLEFLIYFQGNSAPDKSGLPSDRFSAERTGGSVSTLTIQRTQQEDSAVYLCASRDAGSYEQYFGPGTRLTVT.

This clonotype was picked up a small number of times. The chain joins TRBV29-1 to TRBJ1-2; D gene uncertain. The CDR3 covers 12 residues. Germline CDR1 SQVTM, CDR2 ANQGSEA. Deletions cut 5 bases from V and 2 bases from J, with 9 bases between. The DNA of the CDR3 is TGCAGCGTTCCGAGGGTAAACTATGGCTACACCTTC. Its translation: CSVPRVNYGYTF.

The rearrangement uses TRBV20-1 and TRBJ2-7; no clear D gene. The CDR3 contains 12 residues. Germline CDR1 reads DFQATT; CDR2 reads SNEGSKA (reference sequence). Trimming shortened V by 4 bases and J by 2 bases, and 9 bases separated the two germline ends. The CDR3 here is CSAKQRPYEQYF. The DNA for the CDR3 is TGCAGTGCTAAACAGAGGCCCTACGAGCAGTACTTC.

V gene TRBV5-1 combines with J gene TRBJ2-5; possibly TRBD1 for D (6 bases). Germline CDR1 and CDR2: SGHRS and YFSETQ. V lost 9 bases and J 5 bases, leaving 20 bases between the germline ends. There are 14 residues in the CDR3. The CDR3 reads CATKTTGLSETQYF. As DNA, the CDR3 is TGCGCCACCAAAACGACAGGACTTAGCGAGACCCAGTACTTC.

The chain joins TRBV7-9 to TRBJ2-1, with 8 positions matching TRBD2. Germline-derived CDR1 and CDR2 are SEHNR and FQNEAQ (reference sequence). V gave up 2 bases and J gave up 1 base; unmatched junction bases: 10. The CDR3 has 18 residues. The CDR3: CASSLSRMSGGSYNEQFF. The DNA for the CDR3 is TGTGCCAGCAGCTTATCCCGGATGTCGGGGGGGTCCTACAATGAGCAGTTCTTC.

The genes are TRBV28 and TRBJ2-6; D gene ambiguous. This CDR3 region has 17 residues. The germline CDR1 and CDR2 sequences are MDHEN and SYDVKM. Trimming stripped 5 bases from V and 0 bases from J, with 14 bases between. CDR3 residues: CASSTPLRDSGANVLTF. CDR3 nucleotide sequence: TGTGCCAGCAGTACTCCACTAAGGGACTCTGGGGCCAACGTCCTGACTTTC.

There are many counts of this clonotype. CDR3 coding DNA: TGTGCCAGCAGTGAGGGTATGAACACTGAAGCTTTCTTT. Its protein product is CASSEGMNTEAFF. This sequence joins TRBV6-4 and TRBJ1-1; no firm D call. Trimming stripped 3 bases from V and 0 bases from J, with 5 bases between. The CDR3 sequence is 13 residues long. The germline CDR1 and CDR2 sequences are MRHNA and SNTAGT.

This clonotype was counted between two and nine times. V usage is TRBV3-1 and J usage is TRBJ2-3; 12 positions match TRBD2. This CDR3 is built from 19 residues. Per germline, CDR1 LGHDT and CDR2 YNNKEL (reference sequence). V shed 4 bases, J shed 0 bases, and the junction held 11 bases outside the gene matches. The CDR3 sequence is CASSPRLAGAPSSTDTQYF. CDR3 bases: TGTGCCAGCAGCCCCAGACTAGCGGGAGCCCCATCGAGCACAGATACGCAGTATTTT.

The sample holds a few counts of this clonotype. The chain combines TRBV29-1 with TRBJ2-1, with D tentatively TRBD1 or TRBD2 (5 bases each). V was shortened by 1 base and J by 6 bases, with 7 bases between the two germline ends. This CDR3 is 12 amino acids long. The germline V gene has CDR1 SQVTM and CDR2 ANQGSEA. This chain's CDR3 is CSVEVGTNEQFF. CDR3 DNA sequence: TGCAGCGTTGAAGTGGGGACCAATGAGCAGTTCTTC.

The chain links TRBV10-3 to TRBJ1-4; D not certain. CDR3 size: 14 residues. Germline-derived CDR1 and CDR2 are ENHRY and SYGVKD. Trimming removed 6 bases from V and 0 bases from J, with 8 bases in between. CDR3: CAISPIATNEKLFF. In DNA form, the CDR3 reads TGTGCCATCAGCCCCATTGCAACTAATGAAAAACTGTTTTTT.

This clonotype was seen more than once but under ten times. The chain employs TRBV28 and TRBJ1-1, with D possibly matching TRBD1 (6 bases). Deletions cut 6 bases from V and 1 base from J, with 15 bases between. The CDR3 totals 15 residues. Germline CDR1 is MDHEN and CDR2 is SYDVKM. CDR3 sequence reads: CASSPGDIKNTEAFF. CDR3 nucleotides: TGTGCCAGCAGCCCTGGGGACATAAAGAACACTGAAGCTTTCTTT.

V gene TRBV6-6 combines with J gene TRBJ1-4; TRBD1 might be the D (5 bases). The germline V gene has CDR1 MNHNY and CDR2 SVGAGI (reference sequence). Trimming pared 0 bases from V and 1 base from J, leaving 12 bases between. The CDR3 totals 17 residues. CDR3 sequence (DNA): TGTGCCAGCAGTTACTCGGGGAGGGGAAAAACTAATGAAAAACTGTTTTTT. Translating gives CASSYSGRGKTNEKLFF.

The rearrangement uses TRBV5-1 and TRBJ2-1; 8 nucleotides agree with TRBD1. The J call may be wrong; the DNA end is better matched by TRBJ2-7. Per germline, CDR1 SGHRS and CDR2 YFSETQ. CDR3 length: 14 residues. The CDR3 loop reads CASSFRGRRIEQYF. CDR3 coding DNA: TGCGCCAGCAGCTTCAGGGGGCGGAGGATCGAGCAGTACTTC.